This T cell receptor beta chain derives from a study of TIL therapy for anti-PD-1-resistant metastatic lung cancer. Study at large: By whole-exome sequencing, median non-synonymous tumor mutation burden was over 1.2 mutations per megabase.

Documented time point: pre-treatment sample, taken before nivolumab and TIL therapy. Most excised metastases sampled were pleural nodules or supraclavicular lymph nodes. Of note for this clone: The antigen is not known.

Whole-study findings and limits: TIL cultures after expansion showed higher clonality and lower diversity than baseline tumor (median 6% vs 31%).

The V end was cut by 4 bases, the J end by 0 bases, with 12 bases between. Germline CDR1 reads MNHEY; CDR2 reads SMNVEV (reference sequence). The CDR3 contains 16 residues. This was the immunoSEQ v3 assay. Generated by immunoSEQ multiplex PCR, the TCRdb table keeps only in-frame clones and is missing some. This sample carries about 50,000 clones, less than 75% of them seen once, and the ten largest clones take 5.6%. Sequencing was performed on tumor tissue, taken at baseline. The origin of this receptor is a person between 30 and 79 years old with non-small cell lung cancer. The genes are TRBV27 and TRBJ2-2; no reliable D call. CDR3: CASSSIGFANTGELFF. CDR3 coding DNA: TGTGCCAGCAGTTCCATCGGATTCGCGAACACCGGGGAGCTGTTTTTT.